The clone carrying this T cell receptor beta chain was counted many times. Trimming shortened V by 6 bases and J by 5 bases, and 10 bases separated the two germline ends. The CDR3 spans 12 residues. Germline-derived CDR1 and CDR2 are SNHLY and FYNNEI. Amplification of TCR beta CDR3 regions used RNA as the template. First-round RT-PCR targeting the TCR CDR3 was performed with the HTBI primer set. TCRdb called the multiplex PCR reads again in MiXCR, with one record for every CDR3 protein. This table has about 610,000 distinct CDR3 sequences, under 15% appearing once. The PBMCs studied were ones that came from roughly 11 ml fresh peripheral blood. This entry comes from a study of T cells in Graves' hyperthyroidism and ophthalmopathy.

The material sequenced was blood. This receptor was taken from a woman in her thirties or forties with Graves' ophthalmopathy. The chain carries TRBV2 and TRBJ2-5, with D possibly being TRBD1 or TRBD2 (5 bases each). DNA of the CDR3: TGTGCCAGCAGGAGGGGTTCGGAGACCCAGTACTTC. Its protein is CASRRGSETQYF.